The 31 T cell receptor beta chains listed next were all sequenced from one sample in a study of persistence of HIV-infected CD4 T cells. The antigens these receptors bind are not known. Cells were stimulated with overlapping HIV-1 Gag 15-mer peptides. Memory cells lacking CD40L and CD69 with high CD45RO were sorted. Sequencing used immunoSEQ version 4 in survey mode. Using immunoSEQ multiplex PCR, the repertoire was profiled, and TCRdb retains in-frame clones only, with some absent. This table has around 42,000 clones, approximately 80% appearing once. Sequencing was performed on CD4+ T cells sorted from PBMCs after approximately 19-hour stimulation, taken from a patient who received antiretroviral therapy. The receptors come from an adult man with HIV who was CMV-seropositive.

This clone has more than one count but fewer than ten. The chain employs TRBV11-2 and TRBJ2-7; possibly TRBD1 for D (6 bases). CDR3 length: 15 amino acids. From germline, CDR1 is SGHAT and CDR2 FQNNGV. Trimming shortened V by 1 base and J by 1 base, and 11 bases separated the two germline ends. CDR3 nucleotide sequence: TGTGCCAGCAGCTTAGTTTTGGGGGCTTCCTACGAGCAGTACTTC. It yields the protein CASSLVLGASYEQYF.

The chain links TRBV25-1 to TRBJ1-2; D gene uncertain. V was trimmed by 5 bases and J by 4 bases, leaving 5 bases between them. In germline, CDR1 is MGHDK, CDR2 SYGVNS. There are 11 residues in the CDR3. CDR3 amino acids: CASSQTYGYTF. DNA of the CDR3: TGTGCCAGCAGTCAGACCTATGGCTACACCTTC.

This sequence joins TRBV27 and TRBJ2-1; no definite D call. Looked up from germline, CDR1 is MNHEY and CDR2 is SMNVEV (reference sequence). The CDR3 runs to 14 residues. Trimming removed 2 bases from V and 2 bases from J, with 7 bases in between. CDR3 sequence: CASSLQAPYNEQFF. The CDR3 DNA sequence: TGTGCCAGCAGTTTACAGGCCCCCTACAATGAGCAGTTCTTC.

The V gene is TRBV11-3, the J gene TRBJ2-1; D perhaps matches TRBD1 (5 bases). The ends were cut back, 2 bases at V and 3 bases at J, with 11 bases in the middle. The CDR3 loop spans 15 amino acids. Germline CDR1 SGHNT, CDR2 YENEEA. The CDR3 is CASSLRAGYYNEQFF. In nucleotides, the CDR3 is TGTGCCAGCAGCTTAAGGGCAGGGTACTACAATGAGCAGTTCTTC.

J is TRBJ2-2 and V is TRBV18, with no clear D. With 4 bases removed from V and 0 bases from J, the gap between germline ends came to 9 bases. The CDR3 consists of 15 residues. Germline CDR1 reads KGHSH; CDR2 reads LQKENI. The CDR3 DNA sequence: TGTGCCAGCTCACGTAACCCCTCGAACACCGGGGAGCTGTTTTTT. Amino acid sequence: CASSRNPSNTGELFF.

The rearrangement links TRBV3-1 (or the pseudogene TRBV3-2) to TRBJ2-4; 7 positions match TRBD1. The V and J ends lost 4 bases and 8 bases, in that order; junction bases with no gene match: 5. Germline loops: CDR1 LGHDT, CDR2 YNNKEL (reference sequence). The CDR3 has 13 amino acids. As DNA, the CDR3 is TGTGCCAGCAGCCGGGGGCAGGGGGACATTCAGTACTTC. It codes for CASSRGQGDIQYF.

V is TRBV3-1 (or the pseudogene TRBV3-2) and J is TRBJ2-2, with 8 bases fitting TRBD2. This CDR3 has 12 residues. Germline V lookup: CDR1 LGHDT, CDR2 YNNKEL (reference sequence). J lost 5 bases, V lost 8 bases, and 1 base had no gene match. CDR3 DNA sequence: TGTGCCAGCCGGGGGGGAACCGGGGAGCTGTTTTTT. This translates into CASRGGTGELFF.

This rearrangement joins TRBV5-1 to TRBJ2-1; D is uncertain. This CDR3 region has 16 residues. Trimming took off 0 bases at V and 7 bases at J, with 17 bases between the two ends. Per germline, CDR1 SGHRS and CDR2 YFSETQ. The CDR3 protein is CASSLAKGTVANEQFF. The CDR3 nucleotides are TGCGCCAGCAGCTTGGCCAAGGGAACCGTCGCTAATGAGCAGTTCTTC.

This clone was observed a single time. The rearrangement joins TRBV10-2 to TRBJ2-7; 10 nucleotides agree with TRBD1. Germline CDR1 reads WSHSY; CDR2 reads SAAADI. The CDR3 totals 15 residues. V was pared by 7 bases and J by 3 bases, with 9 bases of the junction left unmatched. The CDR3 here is CASNEGQGKLYEQYF. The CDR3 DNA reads TGCGCCAGCAACGAGGGACAGGGGAAACTCTACGAGCAGTACTTC.

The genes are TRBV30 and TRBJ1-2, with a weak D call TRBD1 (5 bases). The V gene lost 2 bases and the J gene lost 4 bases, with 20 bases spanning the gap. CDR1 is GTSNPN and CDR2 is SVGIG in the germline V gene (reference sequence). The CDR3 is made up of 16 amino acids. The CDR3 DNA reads TGTGCCTGGAGTCTCAATTACGGGACGTTACTCTATGGCTACACCTTC. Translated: CAWSLNYGTLLYGYTF. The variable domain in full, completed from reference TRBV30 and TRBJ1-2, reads SQTIHQWPATLVQPVGSPLSLECTVEGTSNPNLYWYRQAAGRGLQLLFYSVGIGQISSEVPQNLSASRPQDRQFILSSKKLLLSDSGFYLCAWSLNYGTLLYGYTFGSGTRLTVV.

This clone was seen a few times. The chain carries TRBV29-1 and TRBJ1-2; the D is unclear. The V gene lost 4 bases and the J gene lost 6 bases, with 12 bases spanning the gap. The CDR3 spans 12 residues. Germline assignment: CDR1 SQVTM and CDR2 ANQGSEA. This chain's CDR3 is CSVGRDTNGYTF. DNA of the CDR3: TGCAGCGTTGGACGGGATACCAATGGCTACACCTTC.

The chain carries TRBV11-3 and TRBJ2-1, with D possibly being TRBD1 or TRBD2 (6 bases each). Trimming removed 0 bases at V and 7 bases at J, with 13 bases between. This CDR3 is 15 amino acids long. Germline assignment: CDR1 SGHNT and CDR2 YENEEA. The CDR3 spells CASSLEGTRGNEQFF. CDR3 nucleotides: TGTGCCAGCAGCTTAGAAGGGACACGGGGGAATGAGCAGTTCTTC.

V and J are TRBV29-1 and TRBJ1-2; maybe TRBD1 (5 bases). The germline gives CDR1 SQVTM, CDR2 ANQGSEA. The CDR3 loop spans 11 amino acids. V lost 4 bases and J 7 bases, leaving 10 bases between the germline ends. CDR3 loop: CSVVGTAGYTF. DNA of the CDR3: TGCAGCGTTGTGGGGACCGCTGGCTACACCTTC.

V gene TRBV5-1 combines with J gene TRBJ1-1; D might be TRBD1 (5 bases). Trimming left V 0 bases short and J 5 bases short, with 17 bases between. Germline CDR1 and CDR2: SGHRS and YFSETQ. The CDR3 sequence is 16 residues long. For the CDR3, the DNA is TGCGCCAGCAGCTTGGGGTCGGGCTCTGGGGGAACTGAAGCTTTCTTT. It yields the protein CASSLGSGSGGTEAFF.

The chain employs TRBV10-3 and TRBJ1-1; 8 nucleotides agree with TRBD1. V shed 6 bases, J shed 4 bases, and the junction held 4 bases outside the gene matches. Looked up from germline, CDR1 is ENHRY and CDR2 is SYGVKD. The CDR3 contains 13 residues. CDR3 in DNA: TGTGCCATCAGAGAAACAGGGGGCACTGAAGCTTTCTTT. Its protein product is CAIRETGGTEAFF.

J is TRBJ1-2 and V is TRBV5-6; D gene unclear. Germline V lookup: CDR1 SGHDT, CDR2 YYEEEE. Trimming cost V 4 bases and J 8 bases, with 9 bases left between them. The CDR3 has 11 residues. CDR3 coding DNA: TGTGCCAGCAGCCGGGAGAGAGGCTACACCTTC. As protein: CASSRERGYTF. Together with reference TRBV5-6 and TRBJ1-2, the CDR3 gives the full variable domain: DAGVTQSPTHLIKTRGQQVTLRCSPKSGHDTVSWYQQALGQGPQFIFQYYEEEERQRGNFPDRFSGHQFPNYSSELNVNALLLGDSALYLCASSRERGYTFGSGTRLTVV.

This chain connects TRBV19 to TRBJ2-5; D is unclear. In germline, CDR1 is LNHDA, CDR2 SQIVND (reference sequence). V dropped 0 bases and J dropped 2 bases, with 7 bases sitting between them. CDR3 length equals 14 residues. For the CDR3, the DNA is TGTGCCAGTAGTATAGACTCCAATCAAGAGACCCAGTACTTC. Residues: CASSIDSNQETQYF.

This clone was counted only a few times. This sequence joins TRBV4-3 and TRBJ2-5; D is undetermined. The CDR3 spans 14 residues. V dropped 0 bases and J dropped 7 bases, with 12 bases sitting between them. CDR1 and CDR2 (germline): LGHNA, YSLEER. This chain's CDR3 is CASSQDVPAGTQYF. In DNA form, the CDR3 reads TGCGCCAGCAGCCAAGACGTCCCCGCCGGGACCCAGTACTTC.

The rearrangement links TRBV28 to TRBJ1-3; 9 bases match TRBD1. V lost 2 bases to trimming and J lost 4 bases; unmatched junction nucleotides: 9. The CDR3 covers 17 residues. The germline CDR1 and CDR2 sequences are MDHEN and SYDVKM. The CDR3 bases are TGTGCCAGCAGTTTAACGTTGGGACAGGGTGCCGGAAACACCATATATTTT. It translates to CASSLTLGQGAGNTIYF.

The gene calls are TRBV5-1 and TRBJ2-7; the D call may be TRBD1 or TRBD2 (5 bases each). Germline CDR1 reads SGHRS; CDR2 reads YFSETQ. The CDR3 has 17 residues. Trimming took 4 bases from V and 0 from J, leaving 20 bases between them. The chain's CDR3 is CASSQIALGPPSYEQYF. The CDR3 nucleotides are TGCGCCAGCAGCCAAATAGCCTTGGGACCACCCTCCTACGAGCAGTACTTC. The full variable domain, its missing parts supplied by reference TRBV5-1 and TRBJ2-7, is KAGVTQTPRYLIKTRGQQVTLSCSPISGHRSVSWYQQTPGQGLQFLFEYFSETQRNKGNFPGRFSGRQFSNSRSEMNVSTLELGDSALYLCASSQIALGPPSYEQYFGPGTRLTVT.

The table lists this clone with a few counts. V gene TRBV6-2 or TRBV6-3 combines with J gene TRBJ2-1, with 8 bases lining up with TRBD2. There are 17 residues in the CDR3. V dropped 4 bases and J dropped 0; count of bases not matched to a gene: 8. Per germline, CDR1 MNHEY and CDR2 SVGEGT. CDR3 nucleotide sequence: TGTGCCAGCAGTTTTAGGCAGCGGGGGACCTCCTACAATGAGCAGTTCTTC. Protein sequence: CASSFRQRGTSYNEQFF.

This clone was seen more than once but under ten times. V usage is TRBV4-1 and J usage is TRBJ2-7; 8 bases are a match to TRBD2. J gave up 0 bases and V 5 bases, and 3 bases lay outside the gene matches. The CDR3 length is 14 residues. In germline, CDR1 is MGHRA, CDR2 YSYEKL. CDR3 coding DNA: TGCGCCAGCAGCGTCACTAGCGGCTCCTACGAGCAGTACTTC. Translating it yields CASSVTSGSYEQYF.

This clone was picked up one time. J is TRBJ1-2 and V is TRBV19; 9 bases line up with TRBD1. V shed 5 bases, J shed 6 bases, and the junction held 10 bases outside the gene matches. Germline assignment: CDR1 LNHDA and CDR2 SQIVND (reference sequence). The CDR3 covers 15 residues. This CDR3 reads CASSEGTGKSDGYTF. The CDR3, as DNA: TGTGCCAGTAGTGAAGGGACAGGGAAATCTGATGGCTACACCTTC.

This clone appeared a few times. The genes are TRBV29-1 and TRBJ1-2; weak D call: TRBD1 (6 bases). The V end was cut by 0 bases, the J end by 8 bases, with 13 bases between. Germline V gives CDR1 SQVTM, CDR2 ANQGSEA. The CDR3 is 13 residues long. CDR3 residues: CSVEDWGAVGYTF. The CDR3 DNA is TGCAGCGTTGAAGATTGGGGGGCGGTCGGCTACACCTTC.

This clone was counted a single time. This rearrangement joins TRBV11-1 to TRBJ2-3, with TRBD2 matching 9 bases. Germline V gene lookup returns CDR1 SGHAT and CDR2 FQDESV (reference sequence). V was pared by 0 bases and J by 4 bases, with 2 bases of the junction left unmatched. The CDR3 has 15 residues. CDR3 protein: CASSLARTSADTQYF. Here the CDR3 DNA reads TGTGCCAGCAGCTTAGCTAGGACTAGCGCAGATACGCAGTATTTT.

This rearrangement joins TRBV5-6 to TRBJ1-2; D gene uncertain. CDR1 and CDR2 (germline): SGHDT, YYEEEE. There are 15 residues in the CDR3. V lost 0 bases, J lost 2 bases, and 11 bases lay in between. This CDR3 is CASSLEGIPNYGYTF. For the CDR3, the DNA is TGTGCCAGCAGCTTGGAGGGTATACCGAACTATGGCTACACCTTC.

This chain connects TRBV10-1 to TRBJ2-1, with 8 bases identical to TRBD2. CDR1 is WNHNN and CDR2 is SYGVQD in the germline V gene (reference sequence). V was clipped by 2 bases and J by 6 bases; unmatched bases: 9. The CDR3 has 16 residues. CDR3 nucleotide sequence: TGCGCCAGCAGTGAGCCCCGTCGGGGGGGGCCCAATGAGCAGTTCTTC. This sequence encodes CASSEPRRGGPNEQFF.

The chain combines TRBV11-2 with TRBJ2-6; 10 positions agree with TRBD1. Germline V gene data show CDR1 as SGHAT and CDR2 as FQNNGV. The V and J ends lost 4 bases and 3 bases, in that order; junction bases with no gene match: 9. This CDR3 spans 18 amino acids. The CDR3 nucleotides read TGTGCCAGCAGCTCACGGACAGGGGGGTTCGGTGGGGCCAACGTCCTGACTTTC. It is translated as CASSSRTGGFGGANVLTF.

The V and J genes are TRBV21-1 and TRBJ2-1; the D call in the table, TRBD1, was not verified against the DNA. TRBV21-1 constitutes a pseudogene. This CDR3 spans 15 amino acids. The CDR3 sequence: CASSKETHQYNEQFF. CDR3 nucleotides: TGTGCCAGCAGCAAAGAGACACATCAGTACAATGAGCAGTTCTTC.

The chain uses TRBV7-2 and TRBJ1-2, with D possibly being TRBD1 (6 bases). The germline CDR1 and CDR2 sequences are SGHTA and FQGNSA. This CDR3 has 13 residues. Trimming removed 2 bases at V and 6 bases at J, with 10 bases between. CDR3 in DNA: TGTGCCAGCAGCTTATATCAGGGGAATGGCTACACCTTC. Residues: CASSLYQGNGYTF. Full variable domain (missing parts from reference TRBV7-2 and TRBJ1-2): GAGVSQSPSNKVTEKGKDVELRCDPISGHTALYWYRQSLGQGLEFLIYFQGNSAPDKSGLPSDRFSAERTGGSVSTLTIQRTQQEDSAVYLCASSLYQGNGYTFGSGTRLTVV.

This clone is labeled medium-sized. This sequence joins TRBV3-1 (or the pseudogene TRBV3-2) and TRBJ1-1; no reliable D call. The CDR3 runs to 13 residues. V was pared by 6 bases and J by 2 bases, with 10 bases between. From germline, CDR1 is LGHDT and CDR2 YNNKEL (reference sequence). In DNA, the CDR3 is TGTGCCAGCAGGCTATATCAAAACACTGAAGCTTTCTTT. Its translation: CASRLYQNTEAFF.